This entry describes one T cell receptor beta chain. Its antigen remains unidentified. Here immunoSEQ multiplex PCR was the method, and the copy in TCRdb shows in-frame clones only, minus some. The sample has some 96,000 clones, 80% to 90% seen once. The data originate from a study of T cell responses to AZD1222 COVID-19 vaccine. Study-wide points: The study sampled repertoires only after the peak T cell response. Along spike, vaccine-associated CD4 TCRs were found throughout, with dominance at 160-218 and 743-854. Nearly half of spike-specific TCRs reportedly target variant regions that are unmutated in the B.1.351 and B.1.1.7 variants. Only a handful of AZD1222 recipients tested seropositive at baseline.

The clonotype originates from an adult in good health. Sequenced here: peripheral blood, sampled on day 0 of MenACWY control vaccination.

CDR3 DNA sequence: TGTGCCAGCAGCTTTGTAGCAGGGGGTTTCGTTCAGCCCCAGCATTTT. This codes for CASSFVAGGFVQPQHF. The chain carries TRBV7-2 and TRBJ1-5; 7 nucleotides match TRBD1. Germline CDR1 SGHTA, CDR2 FQGNSA. The CDR3 contains 16 residues. V gave up 3 bases and J gave up 6 bases; unmatched junction bases: 11.